This TCR beta chain originates from a study of T cell changes during pregnancy in multiple sclerosis. V lost 6 bases to trimming and J lost 4 bases; unmatched junction nucleotides: 5. CDR3 length: 13 residues. From germline, CDR1 is MNHEY and CDR2 SVGAGI. Profiled with immunoSEQ multiplex PCR; TCRdb holds only in-frame clones, not every one. The table includes about 93,000 clones, around 92% detected once. The source is a female donor with multiple sclerosis, enrolled in a pregnancy study. The sample in question was peripheral blood, obtained after pregnancy. The chain recombines TRBV6-5 with TRBJ1-2, with TRBD1 matching over 7 bases. In DNA, the CDR3 is TGTGCCAGCAGGGGGACAGTTTCCTATGGCTACACCTTC. It translates to CASRGTVSYGYTF.